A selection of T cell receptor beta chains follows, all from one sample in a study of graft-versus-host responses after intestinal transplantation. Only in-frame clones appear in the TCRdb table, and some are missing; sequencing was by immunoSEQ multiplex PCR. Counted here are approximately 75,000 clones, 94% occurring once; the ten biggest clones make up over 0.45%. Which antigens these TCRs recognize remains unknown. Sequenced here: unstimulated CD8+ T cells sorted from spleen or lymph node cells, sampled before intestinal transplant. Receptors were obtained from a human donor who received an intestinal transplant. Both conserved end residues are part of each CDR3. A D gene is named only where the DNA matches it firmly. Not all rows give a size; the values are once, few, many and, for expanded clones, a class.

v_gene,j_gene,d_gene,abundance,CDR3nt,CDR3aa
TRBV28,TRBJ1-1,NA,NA,TGTGCCAGCAGTTTTCCCTGGGTGGACTCCAAGAACACTGAAGCTTTCTTT,CASSFPWVDSKNTEAFF
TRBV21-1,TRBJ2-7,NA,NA,TGTGCCAGCAGTGCGGAACTAGCTACACGTGTTGACGAGCAGTACTTC,CASSAELATRVDEQYF
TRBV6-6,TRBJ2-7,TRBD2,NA,TGTGCCAGCAGTGTAGCGGGAGTTGGCCACGAGCAGTACTTC,CASSVAGVGHEQYF
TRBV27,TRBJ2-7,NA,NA,TGTGCCAGCAGTCATACAGGGTCTTACGAGCAGTACTTC,CASSHTGSYEQYF
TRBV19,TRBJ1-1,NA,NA,TGTGCCAGTAGTATAGATAGGGGATACACTGAAGCTTTCTTT,CASSIDRGYTEAFF
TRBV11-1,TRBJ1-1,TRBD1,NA,TGTGCCAGCAGCCCCACAGGGGACGACACTGAAGCTTTCTTT,CASSPTGDDTEAFF
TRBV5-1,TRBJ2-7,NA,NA,TGCGCCAGCAGCTTGGATTTGGGACAATACTACGAGCAGTACTTC,CASSLDLGQYYEQYF
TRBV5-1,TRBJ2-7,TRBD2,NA,TGCGCCAGCAGCCCGGAGGGGGGACTAGCGGGACTGGCCTACGAGCAGTACTTC,CASSPEGGLAGLAYEQYF
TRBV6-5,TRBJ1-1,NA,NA,TGTGCCAGCAGTCCCATGGGGGGGAACACTGAAGCTTTCTTT,CASSPMGGNTEAFF
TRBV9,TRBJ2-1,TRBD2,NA,TGTGCCAGCAGCGGGACTAGCGTGTACTCCTACAATGAGCAGTTCTTC,CASSGTSVYSYNEQFF
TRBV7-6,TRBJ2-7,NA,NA,TGTGCCAGCAGCTTAGGTCCAGGACTAAGCTACGAGCAGTACTTC,CASSLGPGLSYEQYF
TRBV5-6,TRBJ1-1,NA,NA,TGTGCCAGCAGCTTCTATCTGAACACTGAAGCTTTCTTT,CASSFYLNTEAFF
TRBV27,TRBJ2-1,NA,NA,TGTGCCAGCAGTTTACGACCGACTGGGGGCAATGAGCAGTTCTTC,CASSLRPTGGNEQFF
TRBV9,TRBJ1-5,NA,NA,TGTGCCAGCGGTAAGGGCGGTCAGCCCCAGCATTTT,CASGKGGQPQHF
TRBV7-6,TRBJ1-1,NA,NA,TGTGCCAGCAGCAAAGCGAATACAGTGAACACTGAAGCTTTCTTT,CASSKANTVNTEAFF
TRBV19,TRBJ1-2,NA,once,TGTGCCAGTAGTATGGGGGGGTCGGCGGGGCCCTATGGCTACACCTTC,CASSMGGSAGPYGYTF
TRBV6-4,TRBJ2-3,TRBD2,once,TGTGCCAGTAGTCTAGCGGGAGAGCGCGATACGCAGTATTTT,CASSLAGERDTQYF
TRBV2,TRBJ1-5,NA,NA,TGTGCCATCGCGAAGATTGGGGCAGTCAGCAATCAGCCCCAGCATTTT,CAIAKIGAVSNQPQHF
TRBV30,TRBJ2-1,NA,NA,TGTGCCTGGAGTCCCGCGGGCTACAATGAGCAGTTCTTC,CAWSPAGYNEQFF
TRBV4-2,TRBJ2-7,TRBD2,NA,TGTGCCAGCTCGGCGGGGGGACAAAATTACGAGCAGTACTTC,CASSAGGQNYEQYF